This T cell receptor (beta chain) was documented in a study of OX40 agonist ivuxolimab in advanced cancers. Regarding the complete study: The costimulatory receptor OX40 (CD134) was targeted by ivuxolimab, a fully human IgG2 agonistic monoclonal antibody. Intravenous ivuxolimab was administered to patients every 2 weeks at six dose levels: 0.01, 0.1, 0.3, 1.5, 3 and 10 mg/kg. The paper describes the monotherapy dose-escalation part (N of about 52 patients) of the phase I trial of ivuxolimab. Patients were allowed to have had prior anti-PD-1, anti-PD-L1 or anti-CTLA-4 therapy, and approximately 40% of the dose-escalation patients had been treated with checkpoint inhibitors. Of the roughly 51 patients in dose escalation, some 19 had hepatocellular carcinoma, about 15 had melanoma, 9 had renal cell carcinoma and 9 had head and neck cancer. Peripheral TCRbeta sequencing aimed to test whether ivuxolimab altered TCR sequence diversity and caused clonal T-cell expansion. In the dose-escalation cohort, 82.7% of patients were male, and the mean age was approximately 55 years, with a range of about 23 to 85. Partial responses occurred in three dose-escalation patients: two with cutaneous melanoma and one with hepatocellular carcinoma. General findings and caveats noted by the study authors: On average, CD8+ T cells showed more expanded clones than CD4+ T cells after ivuxolimab. At doses of 0.1 to 3.0 mg/kg, clonal expansion of both CD4+ and CD8+ blood T cells was observed from baseline to week 6. In partial responders in the 0.1-3.0 mg/kg groups, normalized peripheral clonal expansion was found to be among the lowest, especially among CD8+ T cells. The antigen specificity of the clonally expanded peripheral T cells was not determined. Low levels of normalized T-cell clonal expansion were also shown by some nonresponding patients.

Patients with autoimmune disease history or receiving systemic immunosuppression were excluded from the trial. Peripheral blood for TCR sequencing was drawn from every dose cohort at baseline, at cycle 4 day 1 and at cycle 7 day 1. The samples were taken from a phase I, first-in-human, multicenter, open-label dose-escalation trial of ivuxolimab. The trial enrolled adults with locally advanced or metastatic head and neck squamous cell, hepatocellular, melanoma or renal cell carcinoma. Before TCR sequencing, CD4+ T cells and CD8+ T cells were sorted from peripheral blood as separate populations. Points on this clone: Its antigen is unknown. No per-base quality is available; no much larger clone lies one base away.

To sequence the TCRbeta CDR3 region, genomic DNA was isolated from the sorted cells. TCRbeta CDR3 regions were sequenced using the immunoSEQ Assay. TCRdb mirrors the immuneACCESS table, restricted to in-frame sequences. Some clones are absent from its copies; in checked studies, under half trace to an unresolved V gene, and the reason for the others is unknown. The sample table records some 150,000 clones; about 92% of these occur just once. The ten largest make up under 1.3% of the sample. From the germline V gene, CDR1 is SGHTA and CDR2 is FQGNSA. Trimming removed 0 bases from V and 5 bases from J; the gene matches leave 4 bases unexplained. Including the terminal cysteine and phenylalanine, the CDR3 comprises 15 residues. Solely the CDR3 DNA is kept, with 45 bases framed from the first base.

The material sequenced was CD4+ or CD8+ T cells sorted from blood, taken in a trial of the OX40 agonist ivuxolimab. This receptor was taken from an adult with an advanced solid tumor such as melanoma, head and neck, liver or kidney cancer. The chain joins TRBV7-2 to TRBJ1-5, and 7 junction bases match TRBD1. For the CDR3, the sequence is CASSLAGQSYQPQHF. The DNA reads TGTGCCAGCAGCTTAGCGGGACAGTCTTATCAGCCCCAGCATTTT.